This T cell receptor beta chain is drawn from a study of shared T cell receptors in the human thymus. There are 17 residues in the CDR3. J was trimmed by 4 bases and V by 0 bases; bases with no gene match: 9. In germline, CDR1 is SGHDN, CDR2 FVKESK. Sequenced by immunoSEQ multiplex PCR; TCRdb stores in-frame clones only, minus some. The repertoire consists of about 660,000 clones, with roughly 88% occurring once and the leading ten covering 0.0095% to 0.011%. These data were also filed under a second study, of human thymus T cells. This second study says: Infants served as donors; they were healthy and Finnish and were having corrective surgery for congenital heart defects. Corrective cardiac surgery supplied the resected thymus tissue. Thymic and blood repertoires showed apparently biased V and J gene usage. Highly overlapping thymic repertoires in unrelated individuals were reported by related research.

This clonotype originated in a boy under three years old with a congenital heart defect. The specimen was thymocytes. The chain carries TRBV14 and TRBJ2-1, with 7 bases fitting TRBD2. The CDR3 sequence: CASSQDPGGTNYNEQFF. In DNA form, the CDR3 reads TGTGCCAGCAGCCAAGATCCGGGGGGAACCAATTACAATGAGCAGTTCTTC.